The 10 T cell receptor beta chains below were found in one sample sequenced in a study of post-analysis software for immune sequencing data. Regarding the study as a whole: Controls had lower frequencies than patients of 4 or 5 TRBV segments, which included TRBV5-6, TRBV5-1 and TRBV20-1.

Their antigen targets remain unknown. Presence of unique molecular identifiers characterized the TCR beta cDNA libraries. Each CDR3 protein gets one entry after TCRdb re-called the PCR reads with MiXCR. The data contain about 770,000 distinct CDR3 sequences, around 46% of them singletons. Sequenced input: blood. Receptors were obtained from a girl aged 10-17 years with multiple sclerosis.

V gene TRBV7-9 combines with J gene TRBJ2-1; TRBD2 matches 9 bases. The V and J ends lost 9 bases and 7 bases, in that order; junction bases with no gene match: 16. CDR3 length equals 16 residues. Germline CDR1 reads SEHNR; CDR2 reads FQNEAQ (reference sequence). The DNA of the CDR3 is TGTGCCAGTAGTCCAGTAGCGGGAGAGATCTGGAATGAGCAGTTCTTC. Translated, it gives CASSPVAGEIWNEQFF. The full variable domain, in which reference TRBV7-9 and TRBJ2-1 provide the parts outside the CDR3, is DTGVSQNPRHKITKRGQNVTFRCDPISEHNRLYWYRQTLGQGPEFLTYFQNEAQLEKSRLLSDRFSAERPKGSFSTLEIQRTEQGDSAMYLCASSPVAGEIWNEQFFGPGTRLTVL.

This clonotype appeared a few times. The chain uses TRBV3-1 and TRBJ1-2, with no clear D. Trimming removed 6 bases at V and 3 bases at J, with 20 bases between. The CDR3 spans 16 residues. Germline lookup yields CDR1 LGHDT and CDR2 YNNKEL (reference sequence). This CDR3 is CASSLFRRNGDYGYTF. The CDR3, as DNA: TGTGCCAGCAGTCTTTTCAGAAGAAACGGGGACTATGGCTACACCTTC.

This chain joins TRBV7-3 and TRBJ2-7; D unclear. Between the trimmed V and J ends, which lost 4 bases and 5 bases, there was a span of 12 bases. Per the germline V gene, CDR1 is SGHTA and CDR2 is FQGTGA. CDR3 size: 13 residues. The CDR3 coding sequence is TGTGCCAGCAGCTCCCGTGGTGGGAACGAGCAGTACTTC. It codes for CASSSRGGNEQYF.

The CDR3 is CATSIAGNYGYTF. The CDR3, as DNA: TGTGCCACCAGCATTGCAGGGAACTATGGCTACACCTTC. This chain links TRBV15 with TRBJ1-2, with D possibly matching TRBD1 (5 bases). The germline V gene has CDR1 LNHNV and CDR2 YYDKDF (reference sequence). The CDR3 sequence is 13 residues long. Trimming took 4 bases from V and 2 from J, leaving 8 bases between them.

The V gene is TRBV7-9, the J gene TRBJ2-6; D may be TRBD1 (6 bases). The length of the CDR3 is 17 residues. V lost 1 base and J lost 0, with 10 bases in between. Germline loops: CDR1 SEHNR, CDR2 FQNEAQ (reference sequence). CDR3 nucleotide sequence: TGTGCCAGCAGCTTAGGCCGGACAGTCTCTGGGGCCAACGTCCTGACTTTC. Protein: CASSLGRTVSGANVLTF.

This clonotype was seen more than once but under ten times. Here the CDR3 DNA reads TGTGCCAGCAGCTTAGATTGGGGGAGGTGGCAGTACTTC. As protein: CASSLDWGRWQYF. The chain recombines TRBV11-2 with TRBJ2-4; a possible D gene is TRBD2 (6 bases). The CDR3 runs to 13 residues. The V gene lost 0 bases and the J gene lost 13 bases, with 13 bases spanning the gap. CDR1 and CDR2 (germline): SGHAT, FQNNGV.

This clonotype occurred once. The chain couples TRBV6-6 to TRBJ1-1; no clear D gene. There are 13 residues in the CDR3. Germline-derived CDR1 and CDR2 are MNHNY and SVGAGI (reference sequence). V lost 3 bases and J 4 bases, leaving 9 bases between the germline ends. The CDR3 nucleotides read TGTGCCAGCAGTTATCAGGAGTCCACTGAAGCTTTCTTT. Translated: CASSYQESTEAFF.

V gene TRBV27 combines with J gene TRBJ1-4; D possibly corresponds to TRBD1 (5 bases). Germline assignment: CDR1 MNHEY and CDR2 SMNVEV (reference sequence). The ends were cut back, 3 bases at V and 1 base at J, with 12 bases in the middle. This CDR3 has 16 residues. The CDR3 region is CASSFGSGETNEKLFF. CDR3 DNA: TGTGCCAGCAGTTTCGGCTCGGGGGAAACTAATGAAAAACTGTTTTTT.

The J gene is TRBJ2-7, the V gene TRBV28; D is ambiguous. The germline V gene encodes CDR1 MDHEN and CDR2 SYDVKM. There are 13 residues in the CDR3. The germline V and J ends were trimmed by 8 bases and 3 bases, with 14 bases remaining between them. CDR3 bases: TGTGCCAGCGACGCAAAATGGATCTACGAGCAGTACTTC. This gives the protein CASDAKWIYEQYF.

V usage is TRBV20-1 and J usage is TRBJ2-3, with TRBD2 matching 13 bases. The CDR3 length is 14 residues. Germline CDR1 and CDR2: DFQATT and SNEGSKA (reference sequence). Unmatched junction bases numbered 1, after V lost 3 bases and J lost 4 bases. CDR3 DNA sequence: TGCAGTGCTAGGACTAGCGGGAGGCCAGATACGCAGTATTTT. Its translation is CSARTSGRPDTQYF.